A single sample gave rise to the 15 T cell receptor beta chains below, sequenced in a study of T cells after yellow fever vaccination. MiXCR was run by TCRdb on the 5' RACE reads, yielding one entry per CDR3 protein. The sample has a few hundred thousand distinct CDR3 sequences, approximately 4% seen once. The specimen comprised PBMCs, sampled 15 days after the yellow fever booster vaccination. The receptors here all came from a man younger than 35 who received the YFV17D yellow fever vaccine.

There are many counts of this clonotype. The chain joins TRBV7-9 to TRBJ2-1; 12 bases are a match to TRBD2. Germline trimming cut 4 bases from V and 4 bases from J; bases unmatched to any gene: 2. This CDR3 has 15 residues. Germline V CDR1 and CDR2: SEHNR, FQNEAQ (reference sequence). This chain's CDR3 is CASSSTSGGYNEQFF. CDR3 coding DNA: TGTGCCAGCAGCTCGACTAGCGGGGGTTACAATGAGCAGTTCTTC. Together with reference TRBV7-9 and TRBJ2-1, the CDR3 gives the full variable domain: DTGVSQNPRHKITKRGQNVTFRCDPISEHNRLYWYRQTLGQGPEFLTYFQNEAQLEKSRLLSDRFSAERPKGSFSTLEIQRTEQGDSAMYLCASSSTSGGYNEQFFGPGTRLTVL.

The V and J genes are TRBV12-3 or TRBV12-4 and TRBJ2-7; the D is unclear. V lost 2 bases, J lost 0 bases, and 5 bases lay in between. The CDR3 length is 13 residues. Written as DNA, the CDR3 is TGTGCCAGCAGTTTAACGTTCTCCTACGAGCAGTACTTC. Translation gives CASSLTFSYEQYF.

This clonotype was counted many times. This chain joins TRBV20-1 and TRBJ2-1; 7 bases align to TRBD2. Germline V gives CDR1 DFQATT, CDR2 SNEGSKA (reference sequence). With V trimmed by 8 bases and J by 5 bases, 9 bases remained unmatched. This CDR3 comprises 13 residues. CDR3 protein: CSLWASGNNEQFF. The DNA of the CDR3 is TGCAGTCTCTGGGCTAGCGGAAACAATGAGCAGTTCTTC.

J is TRBJ1-1 and V is TRBV4-3; no firm D call. V lost 0 bases and J 4 bases, leaving 6 bases between the germline ends. The CDR3 is made up of 13 amino acids. Germline loops: CDR1 LGHNA, CDR2 YSLEER. CDR3 loop: CASSQEFGTEAFF. For the CDR3, the DNA is TGCGCCAGCAGCCAAGAATTTGGCACTGAAGCTTTCTTT.

This clonotype has more than one count but fewer than ten. The genes are TRBV7-9 and TRBJ2-5; weak D call: TRBD2 (5 bases). V shed 3 bases and J shed 1 base, with 18 bases lying between them. The V gene's germline CDR1 is SEHNR and CDR2 FQNEAQ (reference sequence). CDR3 length: 17 amino acids. CDR3 sequence: CASSLTGVGGLQETQYF. DNA for the CDR3: TGTGCCAGCAGCTTGACTGGAGTCGGCGGACTCCAAGAGACCCAGTACTTC.

The chain employs TRBV12-3 or TRBV12-4 and TRBJ1-3, with TRBD1 identical over 10 bases. The CDR3 runs 15 residues. J gave up 2 bases and V 6 bases, and 4 bases lay outside the gene matches. CDR3 DNA sequence: TGTGCCAGCAGAGCAGACAGGGGGCCTGGAAACACCATATATTTT. Translating gives CASRADRGPGNTIYF.

This clonotype was recorded a few times. V gene TRBV4-1 combines with J gene TRBJ1-2, with D hard to call. Per the germline V gene, CDR1 is MGHRA and CDR2 is YSYEKL. The CDR3 spans 13 residues. The V end was cut by 1 base, the J end by 4 bases, with 7 bases between. In DNA, the CDR3 is TGCGCCAGCAGCCAAGCCAGAGCCTATGGCTACACCTTC. It codes for CASSQARAYGYTF.

Ten or more counts support this clonotype. The chain recombines TRBV27 with TRBJ1-1; 7 bases match TRBD1. The CDR3 runs 14 residues. Germline CDR1 MNHEY, CDR2 SMNVEV (reference sequence). Trimming removed 3 bases from V and 6 bases from J; junction bases left unmatched: 7. The CDR3 coding sequence is TGTGCCAGCAGTTTTTACAGGGGAAGGGCTGAAGCTTTCTTT. Translating gives CASSFYRGRAEAFF.

This clonotype was picked up many times. J is TRBJ2-5 and V is TRBV3-1; D perhaps matches TRBD2 (6 bases). V lost 4 bases and J 2 bases, leaving 14 bases between the germline ends. The CDR3 has 15 residues. Germline V gene lookup returns CDR1 LGHDT and CDR2 YNNKEL (reference sequence). DNA of the CDR3: TGTGCCAGCAGCCTCACCGCCAGCGGGCAAGAGACCCAGTACTTC. Its protein product is CASSLTASGQETQYF.

The table lists this clonotype with many counts. The gene calls are TRBV6-6 and TRBJ2-3; 7 nucleotides agree with TRBD2. In germline, CDR1 is MNHNY, CDR2 SVGAGI (reference sequence). The CDR3 is 16 amino acids. The V and J ends lost 7 bases and 6 bases, in that order; junction bases with no gene match: 16. The CDR3 is CASTNLGRGSADTQYF. The CDR3 bases are TGTGCCAGCACCAACCTCGGGCGGGGGAGTGCGGATACGCAGTATTTT.

The chain has TRBV7-8 and TRBJ1-5; D call uncertain. Germline lookup yields CDR1 SGHVS and CDR2 FQNEAQ. The CDR3 runs to 16 residues. V dropped 5 bases and J dropped 3 bases, with 17 bases sitting between them. The CDR3 sequence is CASSLTTGEDNQPQHF. DNA of the CDR3: TGTGCCAGCAGCCTCACGACGGGCGAGGACAATCAGCCCCAGCATTTT.

The table lists this clonotype with many counts. J is TRBJ1-1 and V is TRBV5-1; 9 bases match TRBD1. The CDR3 contains 15 residues. The germline V gene has CDR1 SGHRS and CDR2 YFSETQ. V was clipped by 4 bases and J by 1 base; unmatched bases: 5. Here the CDR3 DNA reads TGCGCCAGCAGCCCGATGACAGGGGGGAACACTGAAGCTTTCTTT. Translating it yields CASSPMTGGNTEAFF.

V and J are TRBV6-5 and TRBJ1-1; a possible D gene is TRBD1 (5 bases). Deletions cut 5 bases from V and 4 bases from J, with 17 bases between. The CDR3 totals 15 residues. Germline loops: CDR1 MNHEY, CDR2 SVGAGI. CDR3 sequence: CASSLQLGLATEAFF. DNA for the CDR3: TGTGCCAGCAGTCTGCAGTTGGGGCTGGCCACTGAAGCTTTCTTT.

This sequence joins TRBV5-1 and TRBJ2-5, with 11 bases matching TRBD2. The CDR3 extends over 17 amino acids. Germline V lookup: CDR1 SGHRS, CDR2 YFSETQ. With V trimmed by 1 base and J by 5 bases, 10 bases remained unmatched. As DNA, the CDR3 is TGCGCCAGCAGCTTGTGGACTAGCGGGCCTTTTGGGGAGACCCAGTACTTC. Amino acid sequence: CASSLWTSGPFGETQYF.

This clonotype has just a few counts. V gene TRBV6-5 combines with J gene TRBJ1-6, with D unresolved. Germline lookup yields CDR1 MNHEY and CDR2 SVGAGI. The CDR3 runs 12 residues. Trimming removed 4 bases at V and 9 bases at J, with 7 bases between. The CDR3 nucleotides read TGTGCCAGCAGTTCGGGCCTTTCACCCCTCCACTTT. Amino acids: CASSSGLSPLHF.